This TCR beta chain stems from a study of post-analysis software for immune sequencing data (dated by TCRdb to between 2015 and 2016). Looking at the study overall: Disease courses on record covered relapsing-remitting, secondary progressive and progressive-relapsing multiple sclerosis, though some patients had no subtype annotation. The patient repertoires were compared against 11 previously published healthy control repertoires obtained from donors aged about 6 to 28 years. A subset of samples was prepared in parallel using single-end sample barcoding, then pooled and co-amplified after Illumina adapter ligation. General findings and caveats noted by the study authors: The multiple sclerosis patient group was slightly younger than the control group. Direct clustering with F measure revealed strong co-clustering of samples prepared in the same batch, which led to a batch-effect correction. Roughly 5 TRBV segments, including TRBV5-6, TRBV5-1 and TRBV20-1, were significantly more frequent in patients than controls. Significantly lower normalized Chao1 diversity was found in multiple sclerosis patients than in controls, suggesting substantial peripheral T-cell clonal expansion.

This clonotype was counted a single time. The antigen it binds to is not known. Base qualities are not at hand, and no much larger clone is one base apart. The junction carries 14 bases between V and J, which are trimmed by 7 bases and 2 bases respectively. The CDR3 runs 13 amino acids, cysteine and phenylalanine included. The DNA shown is the 39-base CDR3, in frame from base 1. CDR1 and CDR2, per the germline V gene, are SQVTM and ANQGSEA. TCR beta repertoires were profiled from peripheral blood of roughly twelve young patients with multiple sclerosis to demonstrate the VDJtools post-analysis software. The multiple sclerosis patients were children and adolescents ranging in age from about 6 to 17 years. The library came from PCR. TCRdb records Illumina HiSeq 2500 as the sequencer. To reduce PCR and sequencing biases, unique molecular identifiers were incorporated into the TCR beta cDNA libraries. Per 1 to 10 million input T cells, roughly 500,000 cDNA molecules were obtained, such that each molecule approximated one T cell. The same protocol used for the earlier healthy control dataset was applied to prepare and sequence the patient libraries. Samples belonging to the same batch were prepared together, multiplexed and sequenced on a shared HiSeq lane. The paper's data handling went like this. MIGEC handled the raw barcoded reads, throwing out single-read molecular identifier groups before consensus assembly and CDR3 extraction. Clonotype tables were post-analysed with VDJtools, and diversity was normalized by down-sampling all datasets to the smallest sample size. To correct batch-related cross-sample contamination, repertoire overlap clustering matched CDR3 amino acid sequences but not nucleotide sequences. TCRdb's own reprocessing of the public reads used fastp at Q25 and MiXCR and kept productive beta chains. Rows with a matching CDR3 protein are joined into one entry that keeps the most common DNA and genes. TCRdb's processing, not the study's, gives the V and J calls here. In all, the sample holds 750,000 to 950,000 distinct CDR3 sequences, and around 53% of those were seen once. 4% to 5.5% of the sample is held by the ten biggest clonotypes.

The sequenced sample consisted of blood. The chain employs TRBV29-1 and TRBJ1-2; TRBD1 is perhaps the D gene, given 5 matching bases. The sequence was obtained from a girl between 5 and 17 years old with multiple sclerosis. The base sequence is TGCAGCGCCGGGGTCGGGGGGAACTATGGCTACACCTTC. This translates into CSAGVGGNYGYTF.